This is a list of T cell receptor beta chains from one sample in a study of hypomethylating agent response in myelodysplastic syndrome. Generated by immunoSEQ multiplex PCR, the TCRdb table keeps only in-frame clones and is missing some. The table shows approximately 4,500 clones, with 82% occurring only once. Here the sequenced sample was bone marrow, taken before or after starting hypomethylating agent treatment for myelodysplastic syndrome (not recorded which). These receptors all come from a human donor with myelodysplastic syndrome. CDR3s include the opening cysteine and the closing phenylalanine or tryptophan. Each record gives: CDR3 protein, CDR3 DNA, D gene, J gene, clone size, V gene. A D gene is named only where the DNA matches it firmly. Clone size, where shown, is once, few, many, or a class for clones that have expanded.

CASRDAPGSAQHF TGCGCCAGCCGGGACGCCCCAGGATCGGCCCAGCATTTT NA TRBJ1-5 NA TRBV5-1
CASSSLGRSSGANVLTF TGTGCCAGCAGCTCATTGGGGAGGTCCTCTGGGGCCAACGTCCTGACTTTC NA TRBJ2-6 once TRBV7-3
CASSGRLDTIYF TGTGCCAGCAGCGGGAGGTTGGACACCATATATTTT NA TRBJ1-3 NA TRBV9
CASSFGLAGTIWGDTQYF TGCGCCAGCAGCTTCGGGCTAGCGGGAACGATCTGGGGAGATACGCAGTATTTT TRBD2 TRBJ2-3 NA TRBV5-1
CASRPPRGYPDTQYF TGTGCCAGTAGACCCCCCCGGGGGTACCCAGATACGCAGTATTTT NA TRBJ2-3 NA TRBV19
CASSVSYSGHNEQFF TGTGCCAGCAGCGTAAGCTACTCCGGGCACAATGAGCAGTTCTTC NA TRBJ2-1 NA TRBV9
CASSSKTGNTEAFF TGTGCCAGCAGCTCTAAAACAGGGAACACTGAAGCTTTCTTT NA TRBJ1-1 few TRBV5-4
CASSYSKELTEAFF TGTGCCAGCAGTTACTCGAAGGAGCTCACTGAAGCTTTCTTT NA TRBJ1-1 NA TRBV6-6
CASSIAPRTGHGYTF TGTGCCAGTAGTATAGCCCCCAGGACAGGGCATGGCTACACCTTC TRBD1 TRBJ1-2 few TRBV19
CASSLGGGDTEAFF TGTGCCAGCAGCTTAGGGGGAGGGGACACTGAAGCTTTCTTT NA TRBJ1-1 NA TRBV7-6
CASIPGTGGFEQYF TGTGCCAGCATCCCCGGGACAGGGGGCTTCGAGCAGTACTTC TRBD1 TRBJ2-7 few TRBV7-9
CASSLRARADKRNTEAFF TGCGCCAGCAGCTTAAGGGCGAGGGCAGACAAAAGGAACACTGAAGCTTTCTTT NA TRBJ1-1 NA TRBV5-1
CASLGRTGGSSGGELFF TGTGCCAGCCTCGGAAGGACAGGGGGTTCCTCAGGCGGGGAGCTGTTTTTT TRBD1 TRBJ2-2 NA TRBV18
CASSLAGGDGSYNEQFF TGTGCCAGCAGCCTAGCGGGGGGGGACGGTTCCTACAATGAGCAGTTCTTC TRBD2 TRBJ2-1 NA TRBV7-8
CASTLPGYEQFF TGTGCCAGCACCCTCCCCGGCTATGAGCAGTTCTTC NA TRBJ2-1 NA TRBV28
CASTPHGGGPYEQYF TGTGCCAGCACCCCTCATGGGGGGGGTCCGTACGAGCAGTACTTC TRBD2 TRBJ2-7 NA TRBV28
CASTPRMGRSHEQYF TGTGCCAGTACCCCGCGGATGGGGAGGTCCCACGAGCAGTACTTC NA TRBJ2-7 NA TRBV19
CATSRGGQTEPYTF TGTGCCACCAGCAGAGGCGGACAGACCGAACCCTACACCTTC NA TRBJ1-2 NA TRBV15
CASLPGGMGTGNTIYF TGTGCCAGCTTGCCAGGAGGGATGGGCACTGGAAACACCATATATTTT NA TRBJ1-3 NA TRBV28
CASSFGDRGNYGYTF TGTGCCAGCAGTTTCGGGGACAGGGGGAACTATGGCTACACCTTC TRBD1 TRBJ1-2 NA TRBV28
CASLNPGAGAGETQYF TGTGCCAGCCTTAATCCTGGCGCGGGGGCGGGAGAGACCCAGTACTTC NA TRBJ2-5 NA TRBV11-2
CASSLEGTGNTIYF TGCGCCAGCAGCTTGGAGGGAACTGGAAACACCATATATTTT NA TRBJ1-3 NA TRBV5-1
CASSVDPQGPNYGYTF TGTGCCAGCAGCGTAGATCCGCAGGGACCTAACTATGGCTACACCTTC NA TRBJ1-2 NA TRBV9
CASSPRGMGEGFTDTQYF TGTGCCAGTAGTCCGCGGGGGATGGGGGAGGGGTTCACAGATACGCAGTATTTT TRBD2 TRBJ2-3 few TRBV19
CASRTSGAPLHF TGTGCCAGCAGGACTTCAGGGGCACCCCTCCACTTT NA TRBJ1-6 NA TRBV7-9
CASSRDPGNEQFF TGTGCCAGTAGTCGGGACCCCGGGAATGAGCAGTTCTTC NA TRBJ2-1 NA TRBV19
CASSIDSAGTSGRARDTQYF TGTGCCAGTAGTATAGATTCCGCCGGGACTAGCGGGAGGGCCCGAGATACGCAGTATTTT TRBD2 TRBJ2-3 NA TRBV19
CASSRMTGGTDTQYF TGTGCCAGCAGCCGTATGACAGGGGGTACGGATACGCAGTATTTT TRBD1 TRBJ2-3 NA TRBV11-2
CASSPGVGFRTVSYEQYF TGTGCCAGCAGTCCAGGGGTTGGCTTTCGGACAGTCTCCTACGAGCAGTACTTC NA TRBJ2-7 few TRBV27
CATEPGNYEQYF TGTGCCACGGAACCGGGAAACTACGAGCAGTACTTC NA TRBJ2-7 NA TRBV2
CASSLTGANEQYF TGTGCCAGCAGCTTAACCGGGGCCAACGAGCAGTACTTC NA TRBJ2-7 NA TRBV7-8
CSVELLADEQFF TGCAGCGTTGAATTACTAGCCGATGAGCAGTTCTTC NA TRBJ2-1 NA TRBV29-1
CASSLWLSGEGEKLFF TGTGCCAGCAGCCTTTGGTTGTCAGGGGAGGGCGAAAAACTGTTTTTT NA TRBJ1-4 NA TRBV5-8
CASSEGVGGASTQYF TGTGCCAGCAGTGAAGGGGTAGGGGGGGCCAGTACGCAGTATTTT NA TRBJ2-3 NA TRBV25-1
CSVDGAGVRSYNEQFF TGCAGCGTTGATGGCGCGGGAGTTAGATCCTACAATGAGCAGTTCTTC TRBD2 TRBJ2-1 NA TRBV29-1
CASSPRSEAGATGELFF TGTGCCAGCTCACCACGTTCGGAGGCGGGAGCCACCGGGGAGCTGTTTTTT TRBD2 TRBJ2-2 NA TRBV18
CASSESDYGYTF TGTGCCAGCAGTGAATCCGACTATGGCTACACCTTC NA TRBJ1-2 NA TRBV6-1
CSVVTGGAGDTQYF TGCAGCGTTGTTACAGGGGGCGCGGGAGATACGCAGTATTTT TRBD1 TRBJ2-3 NA TRBV29-1
CATSRERGIAEAFF TGTGCCACCAGCAGAGAGCGGGGGATCGCTGAAGCTTTCTTT NA TRBJ1-1 NA TRBV15
CASSYRRGQGDAFF TGTGCCAGCAGTTACCGCAGAGGACAGGGGGATGCTTTCTTT TRBD1 TRBJ1-1 NA TRBV6-9
CASSFWESGANVLTF TGTGCCAGCAGTTTCTGGGAATCTGGGGCCAACGTCCTGACTTTC NA TRBJ2-6 NA TRBV6-5